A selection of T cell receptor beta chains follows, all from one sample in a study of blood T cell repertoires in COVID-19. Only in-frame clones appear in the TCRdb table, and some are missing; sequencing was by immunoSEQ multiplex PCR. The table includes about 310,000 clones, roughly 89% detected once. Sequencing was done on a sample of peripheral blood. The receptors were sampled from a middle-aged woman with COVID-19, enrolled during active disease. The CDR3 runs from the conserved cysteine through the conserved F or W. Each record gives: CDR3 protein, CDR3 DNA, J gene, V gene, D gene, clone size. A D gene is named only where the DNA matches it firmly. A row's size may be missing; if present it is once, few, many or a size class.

CDR3aa: CASSLYPETGNYGYTF
CDR3nt: TGTGCCAGCAGTCTCTACCCCGAGACAGGGAACTATGGCTACACCTTC
j_gene: TRBJ1-2
v_gene: TRBV27
d_gene: TRBD1
abundance: few

CDR3aa: CASSLPGRPNEKLFF
CDR3nt: TGTGCCAGCAGTTTACCAGGGAGGCCTAATGAAAAACTGTTTTTT
j_gene: TRBJ1-4
v_gene: TRBV28
d_gene: -
abundance: once

CDR3aa: CASSSWADQGTEAFF
CDR3nt: TGTGCCAGTAGTTCCTGGGCCGACCAGGGGACTGAAGCTTTCTTT
j_gene: TRBJ1-1
v_gene: TRBV19
d_gene: -
abundance: -

CDR3aa: CASSSDRGWTEAFF
CDR3nt: TGTGCCAGCAGCTCGGACAGGGGATGGACTGAAGCTTTCTTT
j_gene: TRBJ1-1
v_gene: TRBV13
d_gene: TRBD1
abundance: -

CDR3aa: CASSLERGTVQETQYF
CDR3nt: TGTGCCAGCAGCTTAGAAAGAGGGACAGTACAAGAGACCCAGTACTTC
j_gene: TRBJ2-5
v_gene: TRBV7-9
d_gene: TRBD1
abundance: -

CDR3aa: CASSQVKTGFRYEQYF
CDR3nt: TGCGCCAGCAGCCAAGTAAAGACAGGGTTTCGTTACGAGCAGTACTTC
j_gene: TRBJ2-7
v_gene: TRBV4-3
d_gene: TRBD1
abundance: -

CDR3aa: CASSGGGGLPSTDTQYF
CDR3nt: TGTGCCAGCTCCGGGGGCGGGGGACTCCCGAGCACAGATACGCAGTATTTT
j_gene: TRBJ2-3
v_gene: TRBV7-9
d_gene: -
abundance: -

CDR3aa: CASSYDRVIDTQYF
CDR3nt: TGTGCCAGCAGTTACGACAGGGTTATAGATACGCAGTATTTT
j_gene: TRBJ2-3
v_gene: TRBV6-2/TRBV6-3
d_gene: TRBD1
abundance: -

CDR3aa: CASSLSGQGSYEQYF
CDR3nt: TGTGCCAGCAGCTTGTCGGGACAGGGCTCCTACGAGCAGTACTTC
j_gene: TRBJ2-7
v_gene: TRBV13
d_gene: TRBD1
abundance: -

CDR3aa: CASSYTQGSTEAFF
CDR3nt: TGTGCCAGCAGTTACACCCAGGGGAGCACTGAAGCTTTCTTT
j_gene: TRBJ1-1
v_gene: TRBV6-2/TRBV6-3
d_gene: -
abundance: -

CDR3aa: CASTLGVAGANEQYF
CDR3nt: TGTGCCAGCACCCTTGGGGTAGCGGGGGCCAACGAGCAGTACTTC
j_gene: TRBJ2-7
v_gene: TRBV5-6
d_gene: TRBD2
abundance: -

CDR3aa: CASSLRQLNTEAFF
CDR3nt: TGTGCCAGCAGCTTAAGACAGCTGAACACTGAAGCTTTCTTT
j_gene: TRBJ1-1
v_gene: TRBV5-4
d_gene: -
abundance: -

CDR3aa: CASSPGRGTRGNEQFF
CDR3nt: TGCGCCAGCAGCCCTGGGCGGGGGACGAGGGGGAATGAGCAGTTCTTC
j_gene: TRBJ2-1
v_gene: TRBV5-1
d_gene: -
abundance: -

CDR3aa: CASSRTGTAYEQYF
CDR3nt: TGTGCCAGCAGCCGGACCGGGACAGCCTACGAGCAGTACTTC
j_gene: TRBJ2-7
v_gene: TRBV11-3
d_gene: TRBD1
abundance: once

CDR3aa: CSAMWGEEQFF
CDR3nt: TGCAGTGCGATGTGGGGGGAAGAGCAGTTCTTC
j_gene: TRBJ2-1
v_gene: TRBV20-1
d_gene: -
abundance: -

CDR3aa: CATSDPGLGADTQYF
CDR3nt: TGTGCCACCAGTGACCCGGGACTAGGGGCAGATACGCAGTATTTT
j_gene: TRBJ2-3
v_gene: TRBV24-1
d_gene: TRBD2
abundance: few

CDR3aa: CASSLAGTQVNTEAFF
CDR3nt: TGCGCCAGCAGCTTGGCCGGGACACAAGTGAACACTGAAGCTTTCTTT
j_gene: TRBJ1-1
v_gene: TRBV5-1
d_gene: -
abundance: -

CDR3aa: CASSYPGLAGGETQYF
CDR3nt: TGTGCCAGCAGTTACCCGGGACTAGCGGGGGGAGAGACCCAGTACTTC
j_gene: TRBJ2-5
v_gene: TRBV6-6
d_gene: TRBD2
abundance: -

CDR3aa: CASRADRGRETQYF
CDR3nt: TGCGCCAGCAGGGCGGACAGGGGAAGAGAGACCCAGTACTTC
j_gene: TRBJ2-5
v_gene: TRBV5-1
d_gene: TRBD1
abundance: -

CDR3aa: CASSEGRQPQHF
CDR3nt: TGTGCCAGCAGTGAGGGCAGGCAGCCCCAGCATTTT
j_gene: TRBJ1-5
v_gene: TRBV2
d_gene: -
abundance: -

CDR3aa: CASSYSQGAGYGYTF
CDR3nt: TGTGCCAGCAGTTACTCCCAAGGAGCCGGCTATGGCTACACCTTC
j_gene: TRBJ1-2
v_gene: TRBV6-5
d_gene: -
abundance: -

CDR3aa: CASSSGTGRRTFF
CDR3nt: TGTGCCAGCAGCTCCGGGACAGGGAGGCGAACTTTCTTT
j_gene: TRBJ1-1
v_gene: TRBV7-8
d_gene: TRBD1
abundance: -

CDR3aa: CASSRQGVDEQFF
CDR3nt: TGTGCCAGCAGTAGACAGGGGGTAGATGAGCAGTTCTTC
j_gene: TRBJ2-1
v_gene: TRBV28
d_gene: TRBD1
abundance: -

CDR3aa: CASSLGTGAPNEKLFF
CDR3nt: TGCGCCAGCAGCTTGGGGACAGGGGCACCTAATGAAAAACTGTTTTTT
j_gene: TRBJ1-4
v_gene: TRBV5-1
d_gene: TRBD1
abundance: -

CDR3aa: CASSGHNSNQPQHF
CDR3nt: TGTGCCAGCAGTGGACACAATAGCAATCAGCCCCAGCATTTT
j_gene: TRBJ1-5
v_gene: TRBV6-2/TRBV6-3
d_gene: -
abundance: -

CDR3aa: CASRGTGTDSSYEQYF
CDR3nt: TGTGCCAGCAGGGGGACTGGGACAGATAGCTCCTACGAGCAGTACTTC
j_gene: TRBJ2-7
v_gene: TRBV7-9
d_gene: -
abundance: -

CDR3aa: CASSEPQGPFNYGYTF
CDR3nt: TGTGCCAGCAGTGAGCCTCAGGGGCCCTTTAACTATGGCTACACCTTC
j_gene: TRBJ1-2
v_gene: TRBV6-1
d_gene: -
abundance: once

CDR3aa: CASSRHTRAGRGAGTEAFF
CDR3nt: TGTGCCAGCAGCAGACATACCCGAGCGGGGAGGGGGGCAGGAACTGAAGCTTTCTTT
j_gene: TRBJ1-1
v_gene: TRBV2
d_gene: -
abundance: -

CDR3aa: CASSDRGNYGYTF
CDR3nt: TGTGCCAGCAGTGACAGGGGGAACTATGGCTACACCTTC
j_gene: TRBJ1-2
v_gene: TRBV6-1
d_gene: TRBD1
abundance: -